Below, one T cell receptor beta chain is given with its context. Its specificity is unknown. The length of the CDR3 is 14 residues. Germline V gene sequence: CDR1 SGHKS, CDR2 YYEKEE (reference sequence). The V end was cut by 2 bases, the J end by 2 bases, with 10 bases between. These data belong to a study of blood T cells in healthy people across ages. Turning to the study itself: Using template switching, researchers captured about one barcoded beta molecule for each two T cells.

Study results and limitations: It was the long-lived donors that had more naive CD4+ cells and higher diversity than aged donors. Roughly linearly, TCR beta diversity per million T cells fell as age increased.

Primed by a sample-barcoded 5' primer and a J-beta primer mix, a second PCR proceeded for 7 to 11 cycles. TCRdb passed the 5' RACE reads through MiXCR, listing each CDR3 protein once. The table includes 710,000 or so distinct CDR3 sequences, roughly 32% detected once. The sample was blood. The source is a woman of 80 years or more in good health. The chain links TRBV5-5 to TRBJ2-5; no clear D. CDR3 sequence (DNA): TGTGCCAGCAGCTTACGTGACGGACAAGAGACCCAGTACTTC. It is translated as CASSLRDGQETQYF.